This T cell receptor (beta chain) was recovered during a study of T cells in Graves' hyperthyroidism and ophthalmopathy. Germline V lookup: CDR1 MNHEY, CDR2 SVGEGT. Trimming stripped 11 bases from V and 4 bases from J, with 20 bases between. The CDR3 has 14 amino acids. Amplified regions were TCR beta CDR3 sequences from RNA transcripts. RT-PCR in the first round (using the HTBI primer set) targeted the TCR CDR3. TCRdb analysed the multiplex PCR reads with MiXCR anew, one entry per CDR3 protein. Among hundreds of thousands of distinct CDR3 sequences listed, approximately 14% were seen once. The gene calls are TRBV6-2 or TRBV6-3 and TRBJ1-2, with a tentative D call TRBD1 (6 bases). The sequence was obtained from a woman aged 45-60 years with Graves' ophthalmopathy. Sample: blood. The CDR3 is CASKPGAYGYGYTF. The CDR3 nucleotides read TGTGCCTCGAAGCCGGGGGCGTATGGCTATGGCTACACCTTC.